This T cell receptor (beta chain) originates from a study of T cells in Graves' hyperthyroidism and ophthalmopathy (dated by TCRdb to the late 2010s). General notes on the study: Peripheral blood was collected at initial diagnosis, before any treatment. Following sampling, methimazole starting at 30 mg daily was given to hyperthyroidism patients, and high-dose intravenous methylprednisolone was given to ophthalmopathy patients. Whether ophthalmopathy could be predicted prospectively was tested in an independent validation cohort made up of roughly 20 hyperthyroidism patients plus 17 patients who later progressed to ophthalmopathy. Thyroid tissue and blood T-cell repertoires from several Graves' hyperthyroidism patients were also compared in the study. For training and testing, the 100 or so patients in the discovery cohort were randomly divided in a 7:3 ratio. A discovery cohort of about a hundred patients, 43 with Graves' ophthalmopathy and 55 to 65 with stable Graves' hyperthyroidism, was used to find distinguishing TCR V-J signatures. TCR Vbeta CDR3 sequencing of 130 to 150 peripheral blood samples (under 45 ophthalmopathy, about 74 hyperthyroidism and roughly 17 progressor patients) is reported in the paper.

Concerning this clonotype: Its binding antigen is unknown. There are no base qualities to consult, and no much larger clone falls within one base.

Stable Graves' hyperthyroidism was defined as no progression to ophthalmopathy during 18 months of follow-up. The hyperthyroidism patients were between 18 and 65 years old and newly diagnosed, with a disease duration of less than 2 months. Patients with uncontrolled infections, other autoimmune diseases, pregnancy or lactation were excluded. Diagnoses were established on the basis of clinical symptoms, serum thyroxine and TRAb, thyroid ultrasound, and orbital computed tomography. Ficoll-Paque density gradient centrifugation was used to isolate PBMCs from around 10 ml of fresh peripheral blood. Trizol reagent was used to extract total RNA, and RNA quality was then checked on an Agilent 2100 Bioanalyzer. TCR beta CDR3 regions were amplified from RNA transcripts. A first-round RT-PCR of the TCR CDR3 used the HTBI primer set with the Qiagen OneStep RT-PCR kit. Libraries were constructed in a second round of multiplex PCR, after which size selection and purification were performed. Paired-end sequencing of the libraries was performed with 100 bp reads on an Illumina HiSeq2000. Concerning the study's data processing: SOAPnuke was used to process the raw data, with reads discarded if the reads contained adapters or uncalled bases, had a mean Phred below 15, or lacked an exact constant-primer or identifier match. High-quality paired reads were merged with COPE v1.2.5, and unique nucleotide sequences were defined as clonotypes. MiTCR v1.1 was used to align clonotypes to the IMGT TRBV, TRBD and TRBJ reference segments. The analysis included only V-J combinations with a frequency above 0.0001, which together covered approximately 99% of the repertoires. A TCS score was defined as the ratio between F50 (clonal expansion) and ExV (chaos), using BLOSUM62-based TCRdist between CDR3 peptides within each V-J. Welch's t-statistics and random forest reduced roughly 540 V-J features to roughly 13, which were used in a naive Bayes classifier (R e1071). The raw public data were reprocessed by TCRdb itself: fastp quality trimming at Q25, MiXCR clonotype calling, in-frame beta chains only. Under each unique CDR3 protein, matching rows form one entry showing the most common genes and DNA. TCRdb, not the original authors, processed these V and J calls. This sample holds about 700,000 distinct CDR3 sequences; 11% to 15% were observed only once. Jointly, the top ten make up about 10% of the sample.

Findings and caveats that apply to the study as a whole: In validation, progression to ophthalmopathy was predicted by the model with 65% to 71% sensitivity and 72.22% specificity, a median of approximately 6.5 months before onset. Most expanded thyroid clonotypes (frequency above 0.001) were also detected in blood, suggesting blood repertoires may reflect thyroid immune responses. In cross-validation, a model built on a 13 V-J signature told ophthalmopathy apart from stable hyperthyroidism with over 85% sensitivity and around 81% specificity, and in testing the same model reached 80%/75%. Sample size was not statistically predetermined, and blinding of investigators to group allocation was not performed.

V sheds 3 bases and J sheds 6 bases, leaving 15 bases between their ends. CDR1 LNHDA and CDR2 SQIVND were looked up in the germline V gene (reference sequence). The CDR3 spans 15 residues, from the cysteine through the phenylalanine. Only the CDR3 part of the read is kept: 45 bases, read in frame from the first base. The rearranged segments are TRBV19 and TRBJ2-1, and possibly TRBD1, on 7 matching bases. This clonotype originated in a woman between 18 and 30 years old with Graves' hyperthyroidism. Sequenced input: blood. CDR3 region: CASSIGQGGSNEQFF. The DNA reads TGTGCCAGTAGTATCGGGCAGGGGGGTAGCAATGAGCAGTTCTTC. With all but the CDR3 taken from the reference TRBV19 and TRBJ2-1 genes, the full variable domain is: DGGITQSPKYLFRKEGQNVTLSCEQNLNHDAMYWYRQDPGQGLRLIYYSQIVNDFQKGDIAEGYSVSREKKESFPLTVTSAQKNPTAFYLCASSIGQGGSNEQFFGPGTRLTVL.